These 27 T cell receptor beta chains were all obtained from the same sample, sequenced in a study of technical replicates of blood from a few donors. Clones were sequenced by immunoSEQ multiplex PCR, and TCRdb holds only the in-frame ones, with some missing. Among about 61,000 clones listed, less than 98% were seen once. The sample was T cells isolated from PBMCs. The receptors come from a human donor in good health.

The chain carries TRBV30 and TRBJ1-6; D is possibly TRBD1 (5 bases). V was trimmed by 0 bases and J by 7 bases, leaving 19 bases between them. This CDR3 is 17 amino acids long. Per the germline V gene, CDR1 is GTSNPN and CDR2 is SVGIG (reference sequence). The CDR3 DNA is TGTGCCTGGAGTGTACGTTCCGGGGGGTTAGCGAATTCACCCCTCCACTTT. Protein sequence: CAWSVRSGGLANSPLHF.

The chain uses TRBV5-1 and TRBJ1-1, with D possibly being TRBD1 (6 bases). Trimming took 3 bases from V and 8 from J, leaving 11 bases between them. The germline V gene encodes CDR1 SGHRS and CDR2 YFSETQ. This CDR3 is 12 amino acids long. The CDR3 nucleotides are TGCGCCAGCAGCTCACAGGGAGGGGAAGCTTTCTTT. This translates into CASSSQGGEAFF.

V and J are TRBV2 and TRBJ1-1, with 12 nucleotides matching TRBD1. Germline V gives CDR1 SNHLY, CDR2 FYNNEI. This CDR3 contains 15 residues. V was clipped by 3 bases and J by 5 bases; unmatched bases: 4. In DNA, the CDR3 is TGTGCCAGCAGTGAGGGACAGGGGGCGCGAACTGAAGCTTTCTTT. Protein: CASSEGQGARTEAFF.

The J gene is TRBJ1-2, the V gene TRBV14, with TRBD1 identical over 9 bases. Germline V gene sequence: CDR1 SGHDN, CDR2 FVKESK. CDR3 size: 15 residues. Unmatched junction bases numbered 6, after V lost 0 bases and J lost 7 bases. The CDR3 sequence: CASSQDLGTGSGYTF. The CDR3 region has the DNA TGTGCCAGCAGCCAAGATTTGGGGACAGGGTCTGGCTACACCTTC.

The V gene is TRBV7-2, the J gene TRBJ1-2; D may be TRBD1 (6 bases). Trimming shortened V by 3 bases and J by 6 bases, and 14 bases separated the two germline ends. CDR3 size: 14 residues. Germline values: CDR1 SGHTA, CDR2 FQGNSA. The CDR3 sequence is CASSLKGDTDGYTF. In DNA form, the CDR3 reads TGTGCCAGCAGCTTGAAGGGGGACACCGATGGCTACACCTTC.

The chain couples TRBV5-1 to TRBJ2-7; D perhaps matches TRBD2 (5 bases). This CDR3 comprises 14 residues. CDR1 and CDR2 from the germline V gene are SGHRS and YFSETQ. With 5 bases removed from V and 3 bases from J, the gap between germline ends came to 15 bases. For the CDR3, the DNA is TGCGCCAGCAGACCGCTCGGGGTGAGCTACGAGCAGTACTTC. Encoded protein: CASRPLGVSYEQYF.

J is TRBJ1-2 and V is TRBV6-1, with a possible D match to TRBD1 (5 bases). In germline, CDR1 is MNHNS, CDR2 SASEGT. The CDR3 totals 13 residues. V lost 4 bases to trimming and J lost 4 bases, with 10 bases between them. CDR3 sequence (DNA): TGTGCCAGCAGTGCGGGGGGGAGCTATGGCTACACCTTC. The encoded protein is CASSAGGSYGYTF.

This chain connects TRBV10-3 to TRBJ2-1; 9 nucleotides match TRBD2. Unmatched junction bases numbered 6, after V lost 1 base and J lost 8 bases. The germline V gene has CDR1 ENHRY and CDR2 SYGVKD. The CDR3 covers 15 residues. This CDR3 is CAISEYSGRSDEQFF. Written as DNA, the CDR3 is TGTGCCATCAGTGAGTATAGCGGGAGAAGCGATGAGCAGTTCTTC.

CDR3 region: CACRGSIGQRDIQYF. CDR3 bases: TGTGCCTGTCGCGGATCGATAGGGCAGAGGGACATTCAGTACTTC. The V call is TRBV30, the J call TRBJ2-4; tentatively, D is TRBD2 (5 bases). V lost 6 bases to trimming and J lost 8 bases, with 23 bases between them. The CDR3 extends over 15 amino acids. In germline, CDR1 is GTSNPN, CDR2 SVGIG (reference sequence).

This clone was seen a handful of times. V and J are TRBV27 and TRBJ1-2, with a tentative D call TRBD1 (6 bases). V was clipped by 6 bases and J by 2 bases, with 19 bases between them. This CDR3 has 16 amino acids. From germline, CDR1 is MNHEY and CDR2 SMNVEV (reference sequence). The CDR3 sequence is CASSTPGGRGNYGYTF. Here the CDR3 DNA reads TGTGCCAGCAGCACCCCGGGGGGTAGGGGGAACTATGGCTACACCTTC.

The chain uses TRBV27 and TRBJ2-1, with TRBD2 matching over 9 bases. This CDR3 comprises 16 residues. V trimming: 1 base; J trimming: 5 bases; junction bases outside the gene matches: 6. Looked up from germline, CDR1 is MNHEY and CDR2 is SMNVEV (reference sequence). CDR3 loop: CASSLWGSGGDNEQFF. DNA for the CDR3: TGTGCCAGCAGTTTATGGGGTAGCGGGGGAGACAATGAGCAGTTCTTC.

The chain combines TRBV7-3 with TRBJ2-3; unclear D gene. This CDR3 is built from 14 residues. The germline V gene has CDR1 SGHTA and CDR2 FQGTGA. Between the trimmed V and J ends, which lost 1 base and 0 bases, there was a span of 5 bases. CDR3 residues: CASSLSSSTDTQYF. For the CDR3, the DNA is TGTGCCAGCAGCTTAAGTTCTAGCACAGATACGCAGTATTTT. Full variable domain (rest looked up from reference TRBV7-3 and TRBJ2-3): GAGVSQTPSNKVTEKGKYVELRCDPISGHTALYWYRQSLGQGPEFLIYFQGTGAADDSGLPNDRFFAVRPEGSVSTLKIQRTERGDSAVYLCASSLSSSTDTQYFGPGTRLTVL.

This chain's CDR3 is CASSIKPPGQGANEQYF. CDR3 sequence (DNA): TGTGCCAGCAGCATCAAGCCACCGGGACAGGGGGCAAACGAGCAGTACTTC. This chain links TRBV11-1 with TRBJ2-7; 12 bases are shared with TRBD1. The CDR3 contains 17 residues. The germline V gene has CDR1 SGHAT and CDR2 FQDESV (reference sequence). J gave up 5 bases and V 5 bases, and 13 bases lay outside the gene matches.

V is TRBV6-4 and J is TRBJ2-1, with 11 bases identical to TRBD2. The CDR3 totals 14 residues. Trimming at V came to 4 bases and at J to 7 bases, leaving 3 bases not matched to a gene. Germline V gives CDR1 MRHNA, CDR2 SNTAGT. The CDR3 reads CASSGLAGGNEQFF. CDR3 in DNA: TGTGCCAGCAGTGGCTTAGCGGGAGGGAATGAGCAGTTCTTC.

V usage is TRBV5-4 and J usage is TRBJ2-7, with 8 bases identical to TRBD2. Unmatched junction bases numbered 3, after V lost 0 bases and J lost 4 bases. Per the germline V gene, CDR1 is SGHNT and CDR2 is YYREEE (reference sequence). CDR3 length: 14 residues. The CDR3 loop reads CASSLAGTSYEQYF. In DNA form, the CDR3 reads TGTGCCAGCAGCTTGGCTGGGACTAGTTACGAGCAGTACTTC.

The chain combines TRBV4-1 with TRBJ2-1; D is uncertain. In germline, CDR1 is MGHRA, CDR2 YSYEKL. V was trimmed by 4 bases and J by 7 bases, leaving 23 bases between them. The CDR3 is made up of 17 amino acids. The CDR3 DNA reads TGCGCCAGCAGCCCATCCTATACTACGGGTCTCTTAAATGAGCAGTTCTTC. It encodes CASSPSYTTGLLNEQFF.

The J gene is TRBJ2-7, the V gene TRBV11-2; tentatively, D is TRBD2 (6 bases). V was cut by 1 base and J by 5 bases, with 18 bases left in between. The CDR3 totals 16 residues. CDR1 is SGHAT and CDR2 is FQNNGV in the germline V gene. CDR3 coding DNA: TGTGCCAGCAGCTTAGCGGTGGGGGGACCCCCAAACGAGCAGTACTTC. Amino acids: CASSLAVGGPPNEQYF. The full variable domain, its missing parts supplied by reference TRBV11-2 and TRBJ2-7, is EAGVAQSPRYKIIEKRQSVAFWCNPISGHATLYWYQQILGQGPKLLIQFQNNGVVDDSQLPKDRFSAERLKGVDSTLKIQPAKLEDSAVYLCASSLAVGGPPNEQYFGPGTRLTVT.

The V and J genes are TRBV25-1 and TRBJ1-4; D possibly corresponds to TRBD1 (5 bases). The germline V and J ends were trimmed by 6 bases and 6 bases, with 14 bases remaining between them. The CDR3 has 14 residues. Germline values: CDR1 MGHDK, CDR2 SYGVNS. CDR3 protein: CASREDSGDEKLFF. DNA for the CDR3: TGTGCCAGCAGGGAGGACTCGGGGGATGAAAAACTGTTTTTT.

The genes are TRBV7-8 and TRBJ1-3, with D maybe TRBD1 (6 bases). The CDR3 contains 17 residues. Per germline, CDR1 SGHVS and CDR2 FQNEAQ. V gave up 3 bases and J gave up 0 bases, with 15 bases separating them. The CDR3 reads CASSFWLDSISGNTIYF. CDR3 DNA: TGTGCCAGCAGCTTTTGGCTGGACAGTATCTCTGGAAACACCATATATTTT.

This chain links TRBV7-6 with TRBJ2-1; 7 bases are shared with TRBD2. CDR3 length: 19 amino acids. The V gene end was trimmed by 5 bases and the J gene end by 0 bases; junction bases not matched to a gene: 16. The germline V gene encodes CDR1 SGHVS and CDR2 FNYEAQ. The CDR3 region has the DNA TGTGCCAGCAGCCAAATGCCCGGGGGTACGGGGGGCTCCTACAATGAGCAGTTCTTC. Translation gives CASSQMPGGTGGSYNEQFF.

This clone was recorded only once. Here the CDR3 DNA reads TGCGCCAGCAGCCAAAGTGGGCAGTACTACGAGCAGTACTTC. This encodes CASSQSGQYYEQYF. J is TRBJ2-7 and V is TRBV4-1, with D hard to call. CDR1 and CDR2 from the germline V gene are MGHRA and YSYEKL. The V and J ends lost 2 bases and 3 bases respectively, with 11 bases between them. The CDR3 has 14 amino acids.

The chain uses TRBV5-4 and TRBJ2-7; TRBD1 is a possible D gene (6 bases). The CDR3 contains 12 residues. V was shortened by 0 bases and J by 5 bases, with 6 bases between the two germline ends. Germline CDR1 and CDR2: SGHNT and YYREEE (reference sequence). DNA of the CDR3: TGTGCCAGCAGCTTGGGGACAGACGAGCAGTACTTC. It encodes CASSLGTDEQYF. The variable domain in full, completed from reference TRBV5-4 and TRBJ2-7, reads ETGVTQSPTHLIKTRGQQVTLRCSSQSGHNTVSWYQQALGQGPQFIFQYYREEENGRGNFPPRFSGLQFPNYSSELNVNALELDDSALYLCASSLGTDEQYFGPGTRLTVT.

V and J are TRBV5-1 and TRBJ2-7, with 7 nucleotides matching TRBD2. The CDR3 has 12 residues. CDR1 and CDR2 from the germline V gene are SGHRS and YFSETQ. CDR3: CASSGANYEQYF. The DNA of the CDR3 is TGCGCTTCGAGCGGGGCCAACTACGAGCAGTACTTC.

The chain is built from TRBV6-5 and TRBJ2-2; 9 nucleotides align to TRBD1. Trimming took 4 bases from V and 5 from J; bases not matched to a gene: 2. The germline V gene has CDR1 MNHEY and CDR2 SVGAGI. The CDR3 length is 14 residues. The CDR3 loop is CASSWDRVTGELFF. The CDR3 DNA sequence: TGTGCCAGCAGTTGGGACAGGGTTACCGGGGAGCTGTTTTTT.

The chain uses TRBV5-8 and TRBJ1-5; TRBD1 is a possible D gene (6 bases). Germline assignment: CDR1 SGHTS and CDR2 YDEGEE. V was pared by 0 bases and J by 3 bases, with 16 bases between. The CDR3 is 17 amino acids. For the CDR3, the DNA is TGTGCCAGCAGCTTGGCGGAATCACAGGGATTCAATCAGCCCCAGCATTTT. Its protein is CASSLAESQGFNQPQHF.

The chain joins TRBV2 to TRBJ1-4; TRBD1 matches at 10 bases. Unmatched junction bases numbered 5, after V lost 3 bases and J lost 7 bases. The V gene's germline CDR1 is SNHLY and CDR2 FYNNEI. The CDR3 totals 15 residues. The CDR3 sequence: CASSETGGFGEKLFF. The CDR3 nucleotides are TGTGCCAGCAGTGAGACAGGGGGCTTTGGTGAAAAACTGTTTTTT.

J is TRBJ1-1 and V is TRBV7-3; possible D gene TRBD1, 6 bases. There are 16 residues in the CDR3. V was cut by 1 base and J by 1 base, with 13 bases left in between. The V gene's germline CDR1 is SGHTA and CDR2 FQGTGA. The CDR3 coding sequence is TGTGCCAGCAGCTTAAATCAGGGGAGTGGGAACACTGAAGCTTTCTTT. Its protein product is CASSLNQGSGNTEAFF.